These T cell receptor beta chains were read from a single sample in a study of blood T cell repertoires in COVID-19. Method: immunoSEQ multiplex PCR; TCRdb's copy keeps in-frame clones and lacks some. The sample has 9,000 to 10,000 clones, about 80% seen once. Sequenced input: peripheral blood. Receptors were obtained from a human donor in a cohort sampled during active COVID-19. The CDR3 runs from the conserved cysteine through the conserved F or W. The order of the fields is D gene, clone size, V gene, J gene, CDR3 protein, CDR3 DNA. A D gene is named only where the DNA matches it firmly. A row's size may be missing; if present it is once, few, many or a size class.

-	-	TRBV5-1	TRBJ2-7	CASSLRSGRESYEQYF	TGCGCCAGCAGCTTGCGGTCGGGACGGGAGTCCTACGAGCAGTACTTC
-	few	TRBV2	TRBJ1-5	CASSEAASGQPQHF	TGTGCCAGCAGTGAAGCCGCTAGCGGTCAGCCCCAGCATTTT
TRBD2	-	TRBV7-8	TRBJ2-7	CASSLWLAGGGEQYF	TGTGCCAGCAGCTTATGGCTGGCGGGGGGTGGAGAGCAGTACTTC
TRBD1	-	TRBV19	TRBJ1-3	CASSGQGASGNTIYF	TGTGCCAGTAGTGGACAGGGGGCTTCTGGAAACACCATATATTTT
-	-	TRBV4-2	TRBJ1-2	CASSQDLTRLYGYTF	TGTGCCAGCAGCCAAGATCTCACCAGACTCTATGGCTACACCTTC
-	-	TRBV5-6	TRBJ2-1	CASSLTLWNEQFF	TGTGCCAGCAGCTTAACTTTGTGGAATGAGCAGTTCTTC
-	-	TRBV10-1	TRBJ1-5	CASSDNSNQPQHF	TGCGCCAGCAGTGATAATAGCAATCAGCCCCAGCATTTT
-	-	TRBV7-2	TRBJ2-1	CASSPGTNRGEQFF	TGTGCCAGCAGCCCTGGGACAAATCGGGGTGAGCAGTTCTTC
-	-	TRBV7-2	TRBJ2-5	CASSPSIGQETQYF	TGTGCCAGCAGCCCTAGTATAGGTCAAGAGACCCAGTACTTC
TRBD1	-	TRBV6-2/TRBV6-3	TRBJ1-2	CASSPGGFVYGYTF	TGTGCCAGCAGTCCAGGGGGCTTTGTCTATGGCTACACCTTC
TRBD2	-	TRBV12-3/TRBV12-4	TRBJ2-3	CASSHLAEDTQYF	TGTGCCAGCAGCCATCTAGCGGAAGATACGCAGTATTTT
-	-	TRBV6-2/TRBV6-3	TRBJ2-6	CASSYFDGVPTNVLTF	TGTGCCAGCAGTTACTTTGACGGGGTCCCGACCAACGTCCTGACTTTC
-	once	TRBV2	TRBJ1-2	CATKWGGEADGYTF	TGTGCCACCAAATGGGGGGGGGAAGCGGATGGCTACACCTTC
-	once	TRBV5-8	TRBJ1-2	CASSSSEGVGPLVYGYTF	TGTGCCAGCAGCTCCTCCGAAGGGGTTGGGCCGTTAGTCTATGGCTACACCTTC
TRBD1	-	TRBV6-5	TRBJ2-5	CASSYSGTGAWETQYF	TGTGCCAGCAGTTACTCCGGGACAGGGGCGTGGGAGACCCAGTACTTC
TRBD2	-	TRBV20-1	TRBJ2-7	CSASDGGAGEQYF	TGCAGTGCTAGTGACGGGGGGGCCGGGGAGCAGTACTTC
TRBD1	-	TRBV5-1	TRBJ1-5	CASSPEDRSYQPQHF	TGCGCCAGCAGCCCAGAGGACAGGTCTTATCAGCCCCAGCATTTT
TRBD2	-	TRBV2	TRBJ2-1	CASRPPRASGLADNEQFF	TGTGCCAGCCGCCCCCCCCGCGCCTCGGGACTAGCGGACAATGAGCAGTTCTTC
TRBD2	-	TRBV4-1	TRBJ2-3	CASSPRTSGTPDTQYF	TGCGCCAGCAGCCCACGGACTAGCGGGACCCCAGATACGCAGTATTTT
TRBD2	-	TRBV7-9	TRBJ2-7	CASSLGSGGSLTYEQYF	TGTGCCAGCAGCTTAGGTAGCGGGGGGTCACTAACCTACGAGCAGTACTTC
TRBD2	-	TRBV7-9	TRBJ2-7	CASSATSGAVSYEQYF	TGTGCCAGCAGCGCGACTAGCGGGGCTGTATCCTACGAGCAGTACTTC
TRBD1	few	TRBV6-6	TRBJ1-1	CASSYPTGGTEAFF	TGTGCCAGCAGTTACCCGACAGGGGGCACTGAAGCTTTCTTT
-	-	TRBV24-1	TRBJ2-1	CATSGRGAGYNEQFF	TGTGCCACCAGTGGTCGCGGGGCAGGTTACAATGAGCAGTTCTTC
TRBD1	-	TRBV19	TRBJ1-2	CASSGWDRLSYGYTF	TGTGCCAGTAGTGGATGGGACAGGCTAAGCTATGGCTACACCTTC
TRBD1	once	TRBV9	TRBJ2-6	CASSVNRGLGANVLTF	TGTGCCAGCAGCGTGAACAGGGGGTTGGGGGCCAACGTCCTGACTTTC
TRBD1	-	TRBV5-6	TRBJ2-5	CASSFPGQQETQYF	TGTGCCAGCAGCTTCCCGGGACAGCAAGAGACCCAGTACTTC
TRBD1	-	TRBV19	TRBJ2-5	CASSIRRPGRGLQETQYF	TGTGCCAGTAGTATCCGGCGACCGGGCAGGGGGTTACAAGAGACCCAGTACTTC
-	-	TRBV7-2	TRBJ2-5	CASSPLGVAWETQYF	TGTGCCAGCAGCCCCCTCGGGGTAGCCTGGGAGACCCAGTACTTC
-	-	TRBV9	TRBJ1-1	CASSALQATEAFF	TGTGCCAGCAGCGCCCTACAGGCCACTGAAGCTTTCTTT